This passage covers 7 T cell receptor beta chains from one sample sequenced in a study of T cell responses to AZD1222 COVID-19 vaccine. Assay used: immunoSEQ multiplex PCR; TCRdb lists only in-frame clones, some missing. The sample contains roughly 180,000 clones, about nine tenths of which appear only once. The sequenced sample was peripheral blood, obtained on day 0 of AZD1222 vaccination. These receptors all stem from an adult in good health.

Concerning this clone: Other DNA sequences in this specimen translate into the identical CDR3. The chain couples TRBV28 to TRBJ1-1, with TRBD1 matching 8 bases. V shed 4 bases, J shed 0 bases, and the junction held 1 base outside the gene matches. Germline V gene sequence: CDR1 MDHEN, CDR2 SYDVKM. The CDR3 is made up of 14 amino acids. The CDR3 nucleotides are TGTGCCAGCAGTTCAGGGGGCTTGAACACTGAAGCTTTCTTT. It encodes CASSSGGLNTEAFF.

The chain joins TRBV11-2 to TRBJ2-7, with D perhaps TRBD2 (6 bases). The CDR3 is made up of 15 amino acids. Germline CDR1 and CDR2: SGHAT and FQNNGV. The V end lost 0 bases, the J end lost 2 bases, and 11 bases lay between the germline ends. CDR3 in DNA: TGTGCCAGCAGCTTAGAGCGCGGGGTCCCCTACGAGCAGTACTTC. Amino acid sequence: CASSLERGVPYEQYF. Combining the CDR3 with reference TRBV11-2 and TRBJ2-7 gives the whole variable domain EAGVAQSPRYKIIEKRQSVAFWCNPISGHATLYWYQQILGQGPKLLIQFQNNGVVDDSQLPKDRFSAERLKGVDSTLKIQPAKLEDSAVYLCASSLERGVPYEQYFGPGTRLTVT.

CDR3 sequence (DNA): TGTGCCAGTAGGGGACTTACCCCCTACGAGCAGTACTTC. Translating it yields CASRGLTPYEQYF. The chain recombines TRBV19 with TRBJ2-7; the D gene is possibly TRBD2 (6 bases). Trimming took 6 bases from V and 2 from J, leaving 11 bases between them. The CDR3 is made up of 13 amino acids. From germline, CDR1 is LNHDA and CDR2 SQIVND (reference sequence).

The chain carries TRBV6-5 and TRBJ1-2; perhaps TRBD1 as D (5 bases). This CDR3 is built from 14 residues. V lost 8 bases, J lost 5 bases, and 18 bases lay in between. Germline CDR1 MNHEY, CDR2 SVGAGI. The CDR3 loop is CASQSSGVGYGYTF. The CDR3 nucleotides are TGTGCCAGCCAAAGTTCGGGGGTAGGGTATGGCTACACCTTC.

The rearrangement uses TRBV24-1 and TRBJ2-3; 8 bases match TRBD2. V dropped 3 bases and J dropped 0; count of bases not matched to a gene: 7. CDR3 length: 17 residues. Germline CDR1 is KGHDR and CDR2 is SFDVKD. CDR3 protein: CATSDPGSSGSTDTQYF. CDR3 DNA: TGTGCCACCAGTGATCCGGGGTCTAGCGGGAGCACAGATACGCAGTATTTT.

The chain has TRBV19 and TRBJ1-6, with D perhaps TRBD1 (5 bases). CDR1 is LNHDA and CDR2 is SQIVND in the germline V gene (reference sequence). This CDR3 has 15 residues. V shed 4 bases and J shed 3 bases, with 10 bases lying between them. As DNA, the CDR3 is TGTGCCAGTAGTAGCGGGGACCGCTATAATTCACCCCTCCACTTT. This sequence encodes CASSSGDRYNSPLHF.

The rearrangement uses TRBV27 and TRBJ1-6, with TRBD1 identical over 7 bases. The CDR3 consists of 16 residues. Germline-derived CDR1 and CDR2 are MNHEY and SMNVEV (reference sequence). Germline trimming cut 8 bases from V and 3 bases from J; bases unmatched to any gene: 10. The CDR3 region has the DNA TGTGCCAGCGGGGAACAGGGGCTGGGCTATAATTCACCCCTCCACTTT. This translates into CASGEQGLGYNSPLHF.